These T cell receptor beta chains were read from a single sample in a study of blood T cell repertoires in COVID-19. Libraries were prepared by immunoSEQ multiplex PCR; TCRdb keeps only in-frame clonotypes and omits some of them. The repertoire consists of approximately 140,000 clones, with approximately 80% occurring once and the leading ten covering roughly 2%. What was sequenced was peripheral blood. The origin of the receptors is a man in his 70s with acute or convalescent COVID-19. Both conserved end residues are part of each CDR3. A D gene is named only where the DNA matches it firmly. Not all rows give a size; the values are once, few, many and, for expanded clones, a class.

TRBJ2-2 | - | TRBV11-2 | - | TGTGCCAGCAGCTTACGCCGGGTTAAGCTGTTTTTT | CASSLRRVKLFF
TRBJ1-6 | - | TRBV30 | TRBD1 | TGTGCCTGGAGGGGAGACAGGGGTATGACCTATAATTCACCCCTCCACTTT | CAWRGDRGMTYNSPLHF
TRBJ2-7 | - | TRBV6-6 | - | TGTGCCAGCAGGCTTGACAGGACCTACGAGCAGTACTTC | CASRLDRTYEQYF
TRBJ2-5 | - | TRBV7-8 | - | TGTGCCAGCAGCCCGTCCTTGTGGGGAGCCGGGGAGACCCAGTACTTC | CASSPSLWGAGETQYF
TRBJ1-2 | - | TRBV20-1 | TRBD1 | TGCAGTGCTATCGACAGGGGGCTATGTACCTTC | CSAIDRGLCTF
TRBJ2-1 | - | TRBV24-1 | TRBD1 | TGTGCCACCAGAGGACCGGGACAGGGTTCTCTCAATGAGCAGTTCTTC | CATRGPGQGSLNEQFF
TRBJ1-5 | - | TRBV7-2 | - | TGTGCCAGCTCCAGACAGGACAATCAGCCCCAGCATTTT | CASSRQDNQPQHF
TRBJ2-3 | - | TRBV7-3 | - | TGTGCCAGCAGTTTCGGCGCCAGGGGTACGCAGTATTTT | CASSFGARGTQYF
TRBJ2-3 | - | TRBV7-2 | - | TGTGCCAGCAGCCCGGGGACAGATACGCAGTATTTT | CASSPGTDTQYF
TRBJ2-3 | - | TRBV5-1 | TRBD2 | TGCGCCAGCAGCTTTGGCGCTCTAGCGGGGGGCACAGATACGCAGTATTTT | CASSFGALAGGTDTQYF
TRBJ2-3 | - | TRBV5-5 | - | TGTGCCAGCAGCTTGCAGTCCGGACTAACAGATACGCAGTATTTT | CASSLQSGLTDTQYF
TRBJ1-6 | - | TRBV5-1 | TRBD1 | TGCGCCAGCAGCTTCGACAGGGGATTAGGACCCCTCCACTTT | CASSFDRGLGPLHF
TRBJ1-5 | - | TRBV2 | TRBD1 | TGTGCCAGCAGTGAAGCGTCGGGCAGGGGGACAACTCAGCCCCAGCATTTT | CASSEASGRGTTQPQHF
TRBJ2-3 | - | TRBV12-5 | TRBD1 | TGTGCTAGTGTGCAGGGGGCTACAGATACGCAGTATTTT | CASVQGATDTQYF
TRBJ1-2 | - | TRBV28 | - | TGTGCCAGCAGTTCCGCCGGCAGACAGGATGGCTACACCTTC | CASSSAGRQDGYTF
TRBJ2-7 | few | TRBV3-1/TRBV3-2 | - | TGTGCCAGCAGCCTCAGGGCGGCGGACTCCTACGAGCAGTACTTC | CASSLRAADSYEQYF
TRBJ1-6 | - | TRBV6-5 | - | TGTGCCAGCAGTTATGGGGGAGGGGATTCACCCCTCCACTTT | CASSYGGGDSPLHF
TRBJ1-4 | - | TRBV28 | - | TGTGCCAGCAGAGCAGGGGTTGAAAAACTGTTTTTT | CASRAGVEKLFF
TRBJ1-5 | - | TRBV12-2 | - | TGTGCAAGTCGTAACGGGACAGCCAGGCCCCAGCATTTT | CASRNGTARPQHF
TRBJ1-2 | once | TRBV3-1/TRBV3-2 | TRBD1 | TGTGCCAGCAGCCGCGGACAGGGGGCGGCTGGCTACACCTTC | CASSRGQGAAGYTF
TRBJ2-1 | - | TRBV7-9 | TRBD2 | TGTGCCAGCAGCTCCCGGGGAGCGGGAGCCTCTGAGCAGTTCTTC | CASSSRGAGASEQFF
TRBJ2-7 | - | TRBV2 | - | TGTGCCAGCAAGGTTGGGGCCCCCCTATCCTACGAGCAGTACTTC | CASKVGAPLSYEQYF
TRBJ1-4 | - | TRBV4-1 | TRBD1 | TGCGCCAGCAGCCAAGATGGAACAGGGGGAGAAAAACTGTTTTTT | CASSQDGTGGEKLFF
TRBJ1-1 | once | TRBV18 | - | TGTGCCAGCTCACCGGGCTTGAACACTGAAGCTTTCTTT | CASSPGLNTEAFF
TRBJ2-3 | - | TRBV14 | TRBD2 | TGTGCCAGCAGCCAAGATCGGCGGGAGAGGGCAGATACGCAGTATTTT | CASSQDRRERADTQYF
TRBJ2-1 | - | TRBV12-5 | - | TGTGCTAGTGGTTTGGTTTTAGAGGCCCTTTACAATGAGCAGTTCTTC | CASGLVLEALYNEQFF
TRBJ1-4 | - | TRBV20-1 | - | TGCAGTGCTAGTCTTTCAGGGGAAAAACTGTTTTTT | CSASLSGEKLFF
TRBJ2-5 | - | TRBV5-1 | TRBD2 | TGCGCCAGCAGCCGGACGACTAGCGCCGAGACCCAGTACTTC | CASSRTTSAETQYF
TRBJ1-1 | - | TRBV27 | TRBD1 | TGTGCCAGCAGGGACTACAGGGGTAGGACTGAAGCTTTCTTT | CASRDYRGRTEAFF
TRBJ1-5 | - | TRBV6-6 | - | TGTGCCAGCAGGAGCGGACCCCCGGGGGGTCAGCCCCAGCATTTT | CASRSGPPGGQPQHF
TRBJ2-3 | - | TRBV28 | TRBD1 | TGTGCCACCGCTCCGGGACAGGATAATGATACGCAGTATTTT | CATAPGQDNDTQYF
TRBJ1-5 | - | TRBV24-1 | - | TGTGCCACCAGTGAGTCGGGGGGCACTCAGCCCCAGCATTTT | CATSESGGTQPQHF
TRBJ2-7 | - | TRBV5-5 | - | TGTGCCAGCAGCACCAGGGGTGAAAGAGACGAGCAGTACTTC | CASSTRGERDEQYF
TRBJ2-5 | - | TRBV5-1 | - | TGCGCCAGCAGCCCTTCGAGGGGGGGAGAGACCCAGTACTTC | CASSPSRGGETQYF
TRBJ2-7 | - | TRBV6-5 | - | TGTGCCAGCAGTTACTCGATTGGGGGGGCGACCTACGAGCAGTACTTC | CASSYSIGGATYEQYF
TRBJ1-4 | - | TRBV5-1 | - | TGCGCCAGCAGCTTGTGGACAGCTAATGAAAAACTGTTTTTT | CASSLWTANEKLFF
TRBJ1-1 | - | TRBV29-1 | TRBD1 | TGCAGCGTTGAAGGTGGGACAGGTGAAGCTTTCTTT | CSVEGGTGEAFF